Listed below are T cell receptor beta chains from one sample, sequenced in a study of T cell responses to AZD1222 COVID-19 vaccine. Repertoires were generated with immunoSEQ multiplex PCR, while TCRdb's copy carries only in-frame clones and drops some. The sample shows more than 95,000 clones, roughly 88% of them seen only once. Source: peripheral blood, taken on day 0 of AZD1222 vaccination. The receptors stem from an adult in good health. CDR3s include the opening cysteine and the closing phenylalanine or tryptophan. Each record gives: D gene, J gene, clone size, V gene, CDR3 protein, CDR3 DNA. A D gene is named only where the DNA matches it firmly. Expanded clones are given a class, and other clones once, few, many or no size at all.

d_gene: NA; j_gene: TRBJ1-1; abundance: NA; v_gene: TRBV9; CDR3aa: CASSTQPEGHTEAFF; CDR3nt: TGTGCCAGCAGCACCCAGCCGGAGGGACACACTGAAGCTTTCTTT
d_gene: TRBD1; j_gene: TRBJ2-6; abundance: NA; v_gene: TRBV11-2; CDR3aa: CASSLDAGTERTGANVLTF; CDR3nt: TGTGCCAGCAGCTTAGATGCCGGGACAGAGCGGACTGGGGCCAACGTCCTGACTTTC
d_gene: NA; j_gene: TRBJ1-3; abundance: large; v_gene: TRBV18; CDR3aa: CASSPNRGPGNTIYF; CDR3nt: TGTGCCAGCTCACCTAACCGGGGGCCTGGAAACACCATATATTTT
d_gene: NA; j_gene: TRBJ2-1; abundance: NA; v_gene: TRBV20-1; CDR3aa: CSASSYNEQFF; CDR3nt: TGCAGTGCTAGCAGTTACAATGAGCAGTTCTTC
d_gene: NA; j_gene: TRBJ1-3; abundance: NA; v_gene: TRBV7-9; CDR3aa: CASSLVSRGASGNTIYF; CDR3nt: TGTGCCAGCAGCTTAGTTTCGCGCGGGGCTTCTGGAAACACCATATATTTT
d_gene: NA; j_gene: TRBJ1-2; abundance: NA; v_gene: TRBV6-5; CDR3aa: CASSYSQGSYGYTF; CDR3nt: TGTGCCAGCAGTTACTCACAGGGATCCTATGGCTACACCTTC
d_gene: TRBD2; j_gene: TRBJ2-5; abundance: NA; v_gene: TRBV3-1/TRBV3-2; CDR3aa: CASSPVGLVRVTQYF; CDR3nt: TGTGCCAGCAGCCCCGTCGGACTAGTCAGGGTGACCCAGTACTTC
d_gene: NA; j_gene: TRBJ1-4; abundance: NA; v_gene: TRBV12-3/TRBV12-4; CDR3aa: CASSLNEKLFF; CDR3nt: TGTGCCAGCAGTTTAAATGAAAAACTGTTTTTT
d_gene: NA; j_gene: TRBJ1-1; abundance: NA; v_gene: TRBV24-1; CDR3aa: CATSDGNTEAFF; CDR3nt: TGTGCCACCAGTGACGGGAACACTGAAGCTTTCTTT
d_gene: TRBD1; j_gene: TRBJ2-7; abundance: few; v_gene: TRBV6-5; CDR3aa: CASSNYRGLYEQYF; CDR3nt: TGTGCCAGCAGCAACTACAGGGGGCTCTACGAGCAGTACTTC
d_gene: TRBD2; j_gene: TRBJ2-1; abundance: NA; v_gene: TRBV24-1; CDR3aa: CATSDGRGGGDEQFF; CDR3nt: TGTGCCACCAGTGATGGCCGGGGGGGCGGGGATGAGCAGTTCTTC
d_gene: NA; j_gene: TRBJ1-2; abundance: NA; v_gene: TRBV15; CDR3aa: CATSRPPSGRGGFGYTF; CDR3nt: TGTGCCACCAGCAGACCCCCCTCGGGGAGGGGGGGCTTCGGCTACACCTTC
d_gene: NA; j_gene: TRBJ2-3; abundance: NA; v_gene: TRBV5-1; CDR3aa: CASSLFGPTDTQYF; CDR3nt: TGCGCCAGCAGCTTGTTTGGCCCCACAGATACGCAGTATTTT
d_gene: NA; j_gene: TRBJ1-5; abundance: NA; v_gene: TRBV7-9; CDR3aa: CASSSTGAKNQPQHF; CDR3nt: TGTGCCAGCAGCTCTACCGGGGCTAAAAATCAGCCCCAGCATTTT
d_gene: NA; j_gene: TRBJ1-3; abundance: NA; v_gene: TRBV28; CDR3aa: CASLSWADRVSGNTIYF; CDR3nt: TGTGCCAGCCTCTCCTGGGCAGACAGAGTCTCTGGAAACACCATATATTTT
d_gene: TRBD1; j_gene: TRBJ2-5; abundance: NA; v_gene: TRBV24-1; CDR3aa: CATSESGQGTETQYF; CDR3nt: TGTGCCACCAGTGAGTCAGGACAGGGGACAGAGACCCAGTACTTC
d_gene: TRBD2; j_gene: TRBJ2-3; abundance: NA; v_gene: TRBV5-4; CDR3aa: CASSPPVAGGPGDTQYF; CDR3nt: TGTGCCAGCAGCCCGCCGGTAGCGGGGGGGCCGGGAGATACGCAGTATTTT
d_gene: NA; j_gene: TRBJ1-1; abundance: NA; v_gene: TRBV7-9; CDR3aa: CASSLGGSPEAFF; CDR3nt: TGTGCCAGCAGCTTGGGGGGCAGTCCGGAAGCTTTCTTT
d_gene: TRBD1; j_gene: TRBJ2-7; abundance: NA; v_gene: TRBV5-1; CDR3aa: CASSLARQGAGEQYF; CDR3nt: TGCGCCAGCAGCTTGGCCCGGCAGGGGGCCGGCGAGCAGTACTTC
d_gene: NA; j_gene: TRBJ2-3; abundance: once; v_gene: TRBV12-3/TRBV12-4; CDR3aa: CASLIGNTDTQYF; CDR3nt: TGTGCCAGCCTAATAGGGAACACAGATACGCAGTATTTT
d_gene: NA; j_gene: TRBJ1-2; abundance: NA; v_gene: TRBV7-2; CDR3aa: CASSFNRWSYGYTF; CDR3nt: TGTGCCAGCAGCTTTAACAGGTGGAGCTATGGCTACACCTTC
d_gene: TRBD2; j_gene: TRBJ2-3; abundance: NA; v_gene: TRBV4-2; CDR3aa: CASSQDLQRGRTQDTQYF; CDR3nt: TGTGCCAGCAGCCAAGATTTGCAGCGGGGGCGTACCCAGGATACGCAGTATTTT
d_gene: NA; j_gene: TRBJ1-4; abundance: NA; v_gene: TRBV3-1/TRBV3-2; CDR3aa: CASSQGARNEKLFF; CDR3nt: TGTGCCAGCAGCCAGGGGGCGCGGAATGAAAAACTGTTTTTT
d_gene: TRBD2; j_gene: TRBJ2-3; abundance: once; v_gene: TRBV27; CDR3aa: CASSRTSGGADTQYF; CDR3nt: TGTGCCAGCAGTCGGACTAGCGGGGGGGCAGATACGCAGTATTTT
d_gene: TRBD2; j_gene: TRBJ2-1; abundance: NA; v_gene: TRBV10-2; CDR3aa: CASRDSGGSQYNEQFF; CDR3nt: TGCGCCAGCCGGGATAGCGGGGGGTCCCAATACAATGAGCAGTTCTTC
d_gene: NA; j_gene: TRBJ1-5; abundance: NA; v_gene: TRBV6-2/TRBV6-3; CDR3aa: CASSYGEFHQPQHF; CDR3nt: TGTGCCAGCAGTTACGGGGAGTTCCATCAGCCCCAGCATTTT
d_gene: NA; j_gene: TRBJ1-2; abundance: NA; v_gene: TRBV30; CDR3aa: CAWSKGQDFGYTF; CDR3nt: TGTGCCTGGAGTAAAGGTCAGGACTTTGGCTACACCTTC
d_gene: NA; j_gene: TRBJ2-2; abundance: NA; v_gene: TRBV7-9; CDR3aa: CASSLIQGNTGELFF; CDR3nt: TGTGCCAGCAGCTTAATACAGGGGAACACCGGGGAGCTGTTTTTT
d_gene: NA; j_gene: TRBJ1-4; abundance: NA; v_gene: TRBV5-4; CDR3aa: CASSSGSGHFNEKLFF; CDR3nt: TGTGCCAGCAGCTCTGGCTCGGGGCATTTTAATGAAAAACTGTTTTTT
d_gene: TRBD1; j_gene: TRBJ1-4; abundance: NA; v_gene: TRBV11-2; CDR3aa: CASSSDRGRGNEKLFF; CDR3nt: TGTGCCAGCAGCTCCGACAGGGGCCGAGGGAATGAAAAACTGTTTTTT
d_gene: NA; j_gene: TRBJ2-5; abundance: NA; v_gene: TRBV11-2; CDR3aa: CASSLPVGLKTQYF; CDR3nt: TGTGCCAGCAGCTTACCAGTGGGGCTAAAGACCCAGTACTTC
d_gene: NA; j_gene: TRBJ1-2; abundance: NA; v_gene: TRBV28; CDR3aa: CASNGNYGYTF; CDR3nt: TGTGCCAGCAACGGGAACTATGGCTACACCTTC
d_gene: NA; j_gene: TRBJ2-7; abundance: NA; v_gene: TRBV5-4; CDR3aa: CASSDPRDAGEQYF; CDR3nt: TGTGCCAGCAGCGACCCCCGGGACGCCGGCGAGCAGTACTTC
d_gene: TRBD1; j_gene: TRBJ2-7; abundance: NA; v_gene: TRBV10-3; CDR3aa: CAISEGLGQGFSSYEQYF; CDR3nt: TGTGCCATCAGTGAAGGTTTAGGACAGGGTTTCAGCTCCTACGAGCAGTACTTC
d_gene: NA; j_gene: TRBJ2-7; abundance: NA; v_gene: TRBV5-1; CDR3aa: CASSLFGPSYEQYF; CDR3nt: TGCGCCAGCAGCTTGTTCGGACCCTCCTACGAGCAGTACTTC
d_gene: NA; j_gene: TRBJ2-5; abundance: NA; v_gene: TRBV28; CDR3aa: CASSSSEQYF; CDR3nt: TGTGCCAGCAGTTCAAGCGAACAGTACTTC
d_gene: NA; j_gene: TRBJ2-3; abundance: once; v_gene: TRBV24-1; CDR3aa: CATSDLNTDTQYF; CDR3nt: TGTGCCACCAGTGATTTGAACACAGATACGCAGTATTTT
d_gene: TRBD2; j_gene: TRBJ2-5; abundance: NA; v_gene: TRBV4-1; CDR3aa: CASSPRAGGPETQYF; CDR3nt: TGCGCCAGCAGCCCTCGAGCGGGGGGCCCGGAGACCCAGTACTTC
d_gene: NA; j_gene: TRBJ1-2; abundance: NA; v_gene: TRBV5-1; CDR3aa: CASSPDGNYGYTF; CDR3nt: TGCGCCAGCAGCCCGGACGGAAACTATGGCTACACCTTC
d_gene: NA; j_gene: TRBJ2-6; abundance: NA; v_gene: TRBV19; CDR3aa: CASSIGNVHSGANVLTF; CDR3nt: TGTGCCAGTAGTATCGGGAACGTACACTCTGGGGCCAACGTCCTGACTTTC
d_gene: TRBD2; j_gene: TRBJ2-3; abundance: NA; v_gene: TRBV30; CDR3aa: CASSSGRSHTQYF; CDR3nt: TGTGCCTCCTCTAGCGGGAGGTCCCATACGCAGTATTTT
d_gene: NA; j_gene: TRBJ1-1; abundance: NA; v_gene: TRBV28; CDR3aa: CASSPGRTEAFF; CDR3nt: TGTGCCAGCAGCCCCGGACGCACTGAAGCTTTCTTT
d_gene: TRBD1; j_gene: TRBJ2-7; abundance: NA; v_gene: TRBV19; CDR3aa: CASSRPPGQGFLLYEQYF; CDR3nt: TGTGCCAGTAGTCGACCCCCGGGACAGGGATTCCTCCTCTACGAGCAGTACTTC
d_gene: TRBD2; j_gene: TRBJ2-3; abundance: NA; v_gene: TRBV3-1/TRBV3-2; CDR3aa: CASSQDRSGGMYTQYF; CDR3nt: TGTGCCAGCAGCCAAGATAGGAGCGGGGGAATGTATACGCAGTATTTT
d_gene: NA; j_gene: TRBJ1-5; abundance: NA; v_gene: TRBV21-1; CDR3aa: CASIQGGLYELEIAPAYQPQHF; CDR3nt: TGTGCCAGCATCCAAGGGGGCCTGTACGAGCTTGAAATAGCACCAGCCTATCAGCCCCAGCATTTT
d_gene: NA; j_gene: TRBJ2-2; abundance: NA; v_gene: TRBV11-3; CDR3aa: CASSLFPGSPTNTGELFF; CDR3nt: TGTGCCAGCAGCTTATTTCCAGGTTCCCCGACGAACACCGGGGAGCTGTTTTTT
d_gene: NA; j_gene: TRBJ1-3; abundance: NA; v_gene: TRBV21-1; CDR3aa: CASSKGAAGDCSGNTIYF; CDR3nt: TGTGCCAGCAGCAAAGGTGCTGCAGGGGATTGCTCTGGAAACACCATATATTTT
d_gene: NA; j_gene: TRBJ2-7; abundance: NA; v_gene: TRBV5-5; CDR3aa: CASSGDYGSYEQYF; CDR3nt: TGTGCCAGCAGCGGTGACTATGGGTCCTACGAGCAGTACTTC
d_gene: NA; j_gene: TRBJ1-1; abundance: NA; v_gene: TRBV5-1; CDR3aa: CASSSDSGDTEAFF; CDR3nt: TGCGCCAGCAGCTCCGATTCAGGGGACACTGAAGCTTTCTTT
d_gene: TRBD2; j_gene: TRBJ2-3; abundance: NA; v_gene: TRBV6-2/TRBV6-3; CDR3aa: CASSTPGLAGTDTQYF; CDR3nt: TGTGCCAGCAGTACACCGGGACTAGCGGGGACAGATACGCAGTATTTT
d_gene: NA; j_gene: TRBJ1-1; abundance: NA; v_gene: TRBV18; CDR3aa: CASAGTSNTEAFF; CDR3nt: TGTGCCAGCGCCGGGACATCGAACACTGAAGCTTTCTTT
d_gene: NA; j_gene: TRBJ1-1; abundance: NA; v_gene: TRBV30; CDR3aa: CAWTMYRNTEAFF; CDR3nt: TGTGCCTGGACCATGTACAGGAACACTGAAGCTTTCTTT
d_gene: NA; j_gene: TRBJ2-7; abundance: NA; v_gene: TRBV28; CDR3aa: CASSLQAF; CDR3nt: TGTGCCAGCAGTCTCCAAGCCTTC
d_gene: NA; j_gene: TRBJ1-2; abundance: once; v_gene: TRBV29-1; CDR3aa: CSVEGENYGYTF; CDR3nt: TGCAGCGTTGAAGGGGAAAACTATGGCTACACCTTC